This TCR beta chain was observed in a study of shared clonotypes between healthy human individuals. Study-level information: A couple of women and three men aged 18 to 49 made up the donors.

From germline, CDR1 is MGHRA and CDR2 YSYEKL. The CDR3 has 16 residues. A word on this clone: The antigen remains unidentified. Only one base separates this from a far larger clonotype, so it likely reflects a read error.

Genomic DNA of each subset was evenly split across several immunoSEQ plates. The unsorted PBMC sample used ten immunoSEQ deep assay plates. The method was immunoSEQ multiplex PCR; TCRdb's version includes in-frame clones alone and lacks a portion of them. This repertoire shows approximately 500,000 clones, approximately 81% found once; its top ten account for roughly 13%. Whole-study results and caveats: Sampling included only blood; tissue repertoires likely differ.

The sample comprised PBMCs. The chain is built from TRBV4-1 and TRBJ1-5; the D is unclear. This sequence was found in a woman between 40 and 55 years old in good health. Some clones in this sample may be carry-over from other donors' samples. The CDR3 spells CASSQDGGWSNQPRHF. Here the CDR3 DNA reads TGCGCCAGCAGCCAAGATGGAGGTTGGAGCAATCAGCCCCGGCATTTT.